This TCR beta chain was found in a study of cytomegalovirus exposure and HLA in healthy donors. Germline CDR1 is SGHVS and CDR2 is FQNEAQ. This CDR3 spans 13 amino acids. V lost 5 bases, J lost 0 bases, and 5 bases lay in between. 13 Jbeta primers and 60 Vbeta primers were used for the PCR. Measured with immunoSEQ multiplex PCR; TCRdb has only the in-frame clones, and not every one. The sample consists of around 140,000 clones, 70% to 90% of them appearing once. The sequenced sample was PBMCs. The receptor's source is a man aged 40-49 years in good health and CMV-seronegative. The V call is TRBV7-8, the J call TRBJ1-5, with D hard to call. The CDR3 loop is CASSQDSNQPQHF. DNA for the CDR3: TGTGCCAGCAGCCAGGATAGCAATCAGCCCCAGCATTTT.